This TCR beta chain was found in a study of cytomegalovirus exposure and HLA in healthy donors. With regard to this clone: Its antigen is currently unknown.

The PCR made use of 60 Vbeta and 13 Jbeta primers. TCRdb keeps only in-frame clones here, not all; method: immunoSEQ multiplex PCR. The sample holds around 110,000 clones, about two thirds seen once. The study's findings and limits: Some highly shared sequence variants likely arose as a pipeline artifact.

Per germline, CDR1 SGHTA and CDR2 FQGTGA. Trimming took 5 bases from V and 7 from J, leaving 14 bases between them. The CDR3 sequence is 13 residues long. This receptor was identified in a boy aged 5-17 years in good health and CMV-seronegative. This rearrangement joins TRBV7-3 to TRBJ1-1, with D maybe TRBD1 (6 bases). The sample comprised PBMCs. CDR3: CASSATGMGEAFF. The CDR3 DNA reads TGTGCCAGCAGCGCAACAGGGATGGGTGAAGCTTTCTTT. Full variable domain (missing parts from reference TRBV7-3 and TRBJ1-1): GAGVSQTPSNKVTEKGKYVELRCDPISGHTALYWYRQSLGQGPEFLIYFQGTGAADDSGLPNDRFFAVRPEGSVSTLKIQRTERGDSAVYLCASSATGMGEAFFGQGTRLTVV.